One T cell receptor (beta chain) is described in this entry. This entry belongs to a study of blood T cell repertoires in COVID-19. The wider study: The samples span acute and convalescent COVID-19 from the United States, Italy and Spain. PBMCs, B-cell-depleted T cells, or T cells were the source of the cDNA or gDNA that made up the material.

The CDR3 length is 15 residues. V was clipped by 6 bases and J by 4 bases, with 19 bases between them. Germline V gives CDR1 SEHNR, CDR2 FQNEAQ (reference sequence). Using immunoSEQ multiplex PCR, the repertoire was profiled, and TCRdb retains in-frame clones only, with some absent. The sample consists of some 6,100 clones, about 90% of them appearing once. This sequence joins TRBV7-9 and TRBJ2-7; D perhaps matches TRBD1 (5 bases). Specimen: peripheral blood. The source of this sequence is a human donor in a cohort sampled during active COVID-19. The CDR3 spells CASRLAAGLDYEQYF. CDR3 in DNA: TGTGCCAGCAGATTGGCGGCAGGGCTGGATTACGAGCAGTACTTC.